Each of the 19 T cell receptor beta chains below was sequenced from the same sample in a study of a mutant IDH1 vaccine in newly diagnosed glioma. Time point given: week 47, end of study. Doses of 300 ug of mutant IDH1 20-mer peptide were given with topical imiquimod. Sequencing used immunoSEQ multiplex PCR; TCRdb keeps in-frame clones, though not all of them. Of fewer than 40,000 clones in the sample, around 90% were seen once. The antigens of these receptors remain unknown. The sequencing used PBMCs, collected from a glioma patient whose treatment included an IDH1 peptide vaccine. These receptors were taken from a woman between 40 and 55 years old with glioma.

V usage is TRBV6-5 and J usage is TRBJ1-1; TRBD1 is a possible D gene (6 bases). The germline gives CDR1 MNHEY, CDR2 SVGAGI. The CDR3 contains 14 residues. The V end lost 2 bases, the J end lost 7 bases, and 14 bases lay between the germline ends. DNA of the CDR3: TGTGCCAGCAGTTACGAGGGGGGACGGGGTGAAGCTTTCTTT. Translated, it gives CASSYEGGRGEAFF.

This chain links TRBV6-5 with TRBJ1-3; no reliable D call. V was shortened by 4 bases and J by 4 bases, with 14 bases between the two germline ends. The CDR3 has 15 residues. Germline CDR1 is MNHEY and CDR2 is SVGAGI. In DNA, the CDR3 is TGTGCCAGCAGTTCCGCCGGGAAGGTCGGAAACACCATATATTTT. This encodes CASSSAGKVGNTIYF.

The chain joins TRBV25-1 to TRBJ1-1; D is unclear. Trimming stripped 1 base from V and 1 base from J, with 4 bases between. Germline V gene lookup returns CDR1 MGHDK and CDR2 SYGVNS. This CDR3 comprises 13 residues. The CDR3 protein is CASSELGNTEAFF. DNA for the CDR3: TGTGCCAGCAGTGAATTGGGGAACACTGAAGCTTTCTTT.

This clone occurred a few times. V usage is TRBV5-4 and J usage is TRBJ1-1, with no clear D. This CDR3 has 14 amino acids. From germline, CDR1 is SGHNT and CDR2 YYREEE (reference sequence). V was pared by 1 base and J by 1 base, with 8 bases between. Written as DNA, the CDR3 is TGTGCCAGCAGCTTGCTTATCGGGAACACTGAAGCTTTCTTT. Protein: CASSLLIGNTEAFF. The full variable domain, in which reference TRBV5-4 and TRBJ1-1 provide the parts outside the CDR3, is ETGVTQSPTHLIKTRGQQVTLRCSSQSGHNTVSWYQQALGQGPQFIFQYYREEENGRGNFPPRFSGLQFPNYSSELNVNALELDDSALYLCASSLLIGNTEAFFGQGTRLTVV.

V is TRBV29-1 and J is TRBJ2-7; D not certain. Germline V gene sequence: CDR1 SQVTM, CDR2 ANQGSEA. The CDR3 has 12 amino acids. V was trimmed by 7 bases and J by 0 bases, leaving 10 bases between them. The CDR3 loop is CSASRSSYEQYF. In nucleotides, the CDR3 is TGCAGCGCGTCGAGGAGCTCCTACGAGCAGTACTTC.

The chain uses TRBV5-1 and TRBJ2-3; 9 bases line up with TRBD2. This CDR3 is 18 amino acids long. Germline loops: CDR1 SGHRS, CDR2 YFSETQ. The V gene end was trimmed by 5 bases and the J gene end by 1 base; junction bases not matched to a gene: 14. This CDR3 reads CASRASLRGGVGTDTQYF. CDR3 in DNA: TGCGCCAGCAGAGCCTCATTGCGCGGGGGGGTAGGCACAGATACGCAGTATTTT.

The genes are TRBV4-1 and TRBJ2-7; tentative D call: TRBD1 (6 bases). Germline lookup yields CDR1 MGHRA and CDR2 YSYEKL. Trimming took 0 bases from V and 2 from J, leaving 11 bases between them. The length of the CDR3 is 15 residues. DNA for the CDR3: TGCGCCAGCAGCCAAGATCCGGGACAAACCTACGAGCAGTACTTC. It yields the protein CASSQDPGQTYEQYF.

The chain is built from TRBV7-9 and TRBJ1-5, with D possibly TRBD1 on 6 matching bases. Germline V CDR1 and CDR2: SEHNR, FQNEAQ (reference sequence). The germline V and J ends were trimmed by 5 bases and 4 bases, with 12 bases remaining between them. CDR3 size: 14 residues. The CDR3: CASSQGQPNQPQHF. The CDR3 DNA follows: TGTGCCAGCAGCCAAGGACAGCCGAATCAGCCCCAGCATTTT.

The V and J genes are TRBV10-2 and TRBJ2-2; D might be TRBD1 (7 bases). This CDR3 comprises 15 residues. Germline V gene lookup returns CDR1 WSHSY and CDR2 SAAADI. Deletions cut 8 bases from V and 5 bases from J, with 18 bases between. The CDR3 DNA reads as TGCGCCAGCGCGTTATCAGGGGGAGGAACCGGGGAGCTGTTTTTT. Translation: CASALSGGGTGELFF.

The chain carries TRBV9 and TRBJ2-5; the D is unclear. The CDR3 is 15 amino acids. V was shortened by 0 bases and J by 4 bases, with 13 bases between the two germline ends. Germline CDR1 is SGDLS and CDR2 is YYNGEE. The CDR3 DNA reads as TGTGCCAGCAGCGTAGGTGCCGGGTATGGAGAGACCCAGTACTTC. It translates to CASSVGAGYGETQYF.

This chain links TRBV4-1 with TRBJ2-5; D perhaps matches TRBD1 (5 bases). The germline V and J ends were trimmed by 1 base and 2 bases, with 8 bases remaining between them. Germline CDR1 MGHRA, CDR2 YSYEKL. The CDR3 extends over 14 amino acids. CDR3 in DNA: TGCGCCAGCAGCCAAGTTGGGGCACAAGAGACCCAGTACTTC. Its protein product is CASSQVGAQETQYF.

The genes are TRBV6-5 and TRBJ2-2; weak D call: TRBD1 (6 bases). CDR1 and CDR2 from the germline V gene are MNHEY and SVGAGI. The CDR3 is made up of 14 amino acids. Trimming cost V 7 bases and J 7 bases, with 16 bases left between them. CDR3 amino acids: CASKWQGRNGELFF. In nucleotides, the CDR3 is TGTGCCAGCAAGTGGCAGGGGCGGAACGGGGAGCTGTTTTTT.

This chain connects TRBV2 to TRBJ1-2; 10 nucleotides line up with TRBD1. Looked up from germline, CDR1 is SNHLY and CDR2 is FYNNEI. This CDR3 comprises 16 residues. Trimming took 9 bases from V and 2 from J; bases not matched to a gene: 12. The CDR3 here is CARGTGASNQNYGYTF. Written as DNA, the CDR3 is TGTGCCAGGGGGACAGGGGCCTCCAACCAAAACTATGGCTACACCTTC.

The chain recombines TRBV5-1 with TRBJ2-1; 8 bases are a match to TRBD2. V was clipped by 0 bases and J by 1 base; unmatched bases: 9. CDR1 and CDR2 (germline): SGHRS, YFSETQ. The CDR3 consists of 18 residues. The CDR3 is CASSLGVGSGRSYNEQFF. The DNA for the CDR3 is TGCGCCAGCAGCTTGGGAGTTGGGAGCGGGAGATCCTACAATGAGCAGTTCTTC. Drawing the rest from reference TRBV5-1 and TRBJ2-1, the complete variable domain is KAGVTQTPRYLIKTRGQQVTLSCSPISGHRSVSWYQQTPGQGLQFLFEYFSETQRNKGNFPGRFSGRQFSNSRSEMNVSTLELGDSALYLCASSLGVGSGRSYNEQFFGPGTRLTVL.

V is TRBV2 and J is TRBJ1-4, with D maybe TRBD1 (5 bases). Germline CDR1 is SNHLY and CDR2 is FYNNEI. V was clipped by 3 bases and J by 8 bases, with 13 bases between them. The CDR3 consists of 14 residues. The CDR3 sequence: CASSERGPEEKLFF. DNA for the CDR3: TGTGCCAGCAGTGAGAGGGGACCCGAGGAAAAACTGTTTTTT.

The rearrangement uses TRBV6-6 and TRBJ2-7; either TRBD1 or TRBD2 may fit D (7 bases each). Trimming cost V 0 bases and J 4 bases, with 13 bases left between them. CDR3 length: 15 residues. Germline V gives CDR1 MNHNY, CDR2 SVGAGI (reference sequence). The CDR3 nucleotides read TGTGCCAGCAGTTACTCGAGCAGGGGGGGGTACGAGCAGTACTTC. This translates into CASSYSSRGGYEQYF.

J is TRBJ2-6 and V is TRBV2, with TRBD1 identical over 12 bases. This CDR3 region has 17 residues. The germline V gene has CDR1 SNHLY and CDR2 FYNNEI. The junction had 4 bases not matched to a gene; V was cut back by 5 bases and J by 2 bases. CDR3 coding DNA: TGTGCCAGCAGTCCGGGACAGGGGGCCCCTGGGGCCAACGTCCTGACTTTC. The encoded protein is CASSPGQGAPGANVLTF.

The chain links TRBV2 to TRBJ1-4; D gene ambiguous. Germline V gene data show CDR1 as SNHLY and CDR2 as FYNNEI. The CDR3 is 15 amino acids. Trimming left V 1 base short and J 0 bases short, with 6 bases between. The CDR3 DNA reads TGTGCCAGCAGTGAAGAGACTTCAACTAATGAAAAACTGTTTTTT. Its translation is CASSEETSTNEKLFF.

The rearrangement joins TRBV7-3 to TRBJ2-3; 8 bases line up with TRBD2. J gave up 6 bases and V 5 bases, and 13 bases lay outside the gene matches. Germline CDR1 reads SGHTA; CDR2 reads FQGTGA. The CDR3 loop spans 16 amino acids. CDR3 residues: CASSANPAGVGDTQYF. The CDR3 nucleotides read TGTGCCAGCAGCGCCAATCCAGCGGGAGTAGGGGATACGCAGTATTTT.